This entry lists 10 T cell receptor beta chains sequenced from one sample in a study of T cells in Graves' hyperthyroidism and ophthalmopathy (dated by TCRdb to about 2019). Library creation used multiplex PCR. Instrument on record: Illumina HiSeq 2000. The TCR beta CDR3 regions were amplified from the RNA transcripts. For the first round of RT-PCR on the TCR CDR3, the HTBI primer set was used together with the Qiagen OneStep RT-PCR kit. TCRdb's own reprocessing of the public reads used fastp at Q25 and MiXCR and kept productive beta chains. For every CDR3 protein sequence, its rows merge into one entry that carries the most common genes and DNA. The sample profile shows some 420,000 distinct CDR3 sequences; roughly 13% of them were found once. About 4.9% of the sample is taken by the ten largest. Sequenced sample: blood. The receptors come from a woman aged 18-29 years with Graves' hyperthyroidism.

This clonotype was counted many times. The chain employs TRBV6-1 and TRBJ1-1; the D is unclear. The CDR3 contains 13 residues. Looked up from germline, CDR1 is MNHNS and CDR2 is SASEGT. Trimming cost V 7 bases and J 4 bases, with 13 bases left between them. The CDR3 bases are TGTGCCAGCATGTCGCTGGGGATCACTGAAGCTTTCTTT. Amino acid sequence: CASMSLGITEAFF.

This clonotype occurred a few times. The gene calls are TRBV5-1 and TRBJ2-2; 9 positions match TRBD2. CDR1 and CDR2 from the germline V gene are SGHRS and YFSETQ. V lost 10 bases and J lost 0; bases outside the gene matches: 10. This CDR3 has 16 residues. The DNA for the CDR3 is TGCGCCTCGCCTAGCGGGATAAACGCGAACACCGGGGAGCTGTTTTTT. Amino acids: CASPSGINANTGELFF.

Ten or more counts support this clonotype. The genes are TRBV7-2 and TRBJ1-1; D not resolved. The germline V gene has CDR1 SGHTA and CDR2 FQGNSA. Trimming removed 0 bases at V and 2 bases at J, with 13 bases between. This CDR3 spans 16 amino acids. In DNA form, the CDR3 reads TGTGCCAGCAGCTTAGCGCTAACAGCTAGAAACACTGAAGCTTTCTTT. Its protein product is CASSLALTARNTEAFF.

This clonotype was seen more than once but under ten times. This rearrangement joins TRBV6-2 or TRBV6-3 to TRBJ1-6; D is unresolved. With 8 bases removed from V and 6 bases from J, the gap between germline ends came to 11 bases. The CDR3 is made up of 13 amino acids. CDR1 is MNHEY and CDR2 is SVGEGT in the germline V gene. CDR3 sequence: CASYGMLNSPLHF. The CDR3 DNA sequence: TGTGCCAGCTACGGGATGCTTAATTCACCCCTCCACTTT.

This clonotype showed up many times. The chain combines TRBV27 with TRBJ2-1, with 10 bases aligning to TRBD1. The V gene's germline CDR1 is MNHEY and CDR2 SMNVEV (reference sequence). The CDR3 has 17 amino acids. Germline trimming cut 8 bases from V and 0 bases from J; bases unmatched to any gene: 10. This CDR3 is CASQSGQGVFSYNEQFF. In DNA, the CDR3 is TGTGCCAGCCAATCCGGACAGGGGGTTTTCTCCTACAATGAGCAGTTCTTC.

Remarks on this clonotype: A much larger clone differs from this one at a single base, so this may be a read error. The rearrangement joins TRBV13 to TRBJ2-1; 7 positions agree with TRBD2. V shed 2 bases, J shed 7 bases, and the junction held 17 bases outside the gene matches. The germline gives CDR1 PRHDT, CDR2 FYEKMQ (reference sequence). This CDR3 comprises 18 residues. The CDR3 DNA reads as TGTGCCAGCAGCTTAAGTAATACCCGGGACTACTGGAAAAATGAGCAGTTCTTC. This codes for CASSLSNTRDYWKNEQFF.

There are many counts of this clonotype. V is TRBV7-2 and J is TRBJ2-1; 7 positions match TRBD2. The germline V gene has CDR1 SGHTA and CDR2 FQGNSA. The CDR3 runs to 14 residues. Trimming removed 1 base from V and 7 bases from J; junction bases left unmatched: 4. The DNA for the CDR3 is TGTGCCAGCAGCTTAGAGGGAGGGAAGAATGAGCAGTTCTTC. Residues: CASSLEGGKNEQFF.

The sample holds many counts of this clonotype. V is TRBV12-3 or TRBV12-4 and J is TRBJ1-3; D is unresolved. The CDR3 covers 15 residues. V was trimmed by 0 bases and J by 0 bases, leaving 6 bases between them. CDR3 protein: CASSLAEDSGNTIYF. DNA of the CDR3: TGTGCCAGCAGTTTAGCGGAAGACTCTGGAAACACCATATATTTT.

The gene calls are TRBV28 and TRBJ2-7, with 10 nucleotides matching TRBD2. This CDR3 region has 17 residues. Per germline, CDR1 MDHEN and CDR2 SYDVKM. Trimming took 4 bases from V and 8 from J; bases not matched to a gene: 17. The chain's CDR3 is CASSSPPFSGRARKQYF. The CDR3 bases are TGTGCCAGCAGTTCACCCCCGTTCAGCGGGAGGGCCAGGAAGCAGTACTTC.

This clonotype was observed a few times. The genes are TRBV4-1 and TRBJ1-5; D is undetermined. The V gene's germline CDR1 is MGHRA and CDR2 YSYEKL. V lost 1 base and J 2 bases, leaving 12 bases between the germline ends. This CDR3 has 16 residues. CDR3 coding DNA: TGCGCCAGCAGCCAAGGAACTGGCCTAGGCAATCAGCCCCAGCATTTT. Amino acid sequence: CASSQGTGLGNQPQHF.